This T cell receptor beta chain was documented in a study of Ad26.COV2.S vaccination and SARS-CoV-2 variants. V lost 5 bases to trimming and J lost 2 bases; unmatched junction nucleotides: 6. The CDR3 length is 16 residues. Germline assignment: CDR1 KGHSH and CDR2 LQKENI. Described treatment: about 20 received Ad26.COV2.S at low or high dose, single or two shots; a few received placebo; per-sample allocation not given. Sampling was performed 63 days after the first vaccine or placebo injection. Repertoires were generated with immunoSEQ multiplex PCR, while TCRdb's copy carries only in-frame clones and drops some. The sample holds 300,000 to 400,000 clones, about 90% seen once. About this clone: The antigen is undetermined.

Study-wide results and limits: The TCR breadth and depth analyses may have produced an underestimate of total T cell responses.

The receptor was derived from a person between 18 and 60 years old who received the Ad26.COV2.S COVID-19 vaccine or a placebo. This chain uses TRBV18 with TRBJ2-3, with TRBD2 matching 11 bases. The input for sequencing was peripheral blood, taken in a trial of Ad26.COV2.S vaccine versus placebo. CDR3 DNA: TGTGCCAGCTCAAGGTCACTAGCGGGGGACACAGATACGCAGTATTTT. Amino acids: CASSRSLAGDTDTQYF. Full variable domain (outside the CDR3, taken from reference TRBV18 and TRBJ2-3): NAGVMQNPRHLVRRRGQEARLRCSPMKGHSHVYWYRQLPEEGLKFMVYLQKENIIDESGMPKERFSAEFPKEGPSILRIQQVVRGDSAAYFCASSRSLAGDTDTQYFGPGTRLTVL.